This is a list of T cell receptor beta chains from one sample in a study of OX40 agonist ivuxolimab in advanced cancers. The method was immunoSEQ multiplex PCR; TCRdb's version includes in-frame clones alone and lacks a portion of them. This table holds 50,000 to 60,000 clones, about 85% found once. Material: CD4+ or CD8+ T cells sorted from blood, obtained in a trial of the OX40 agonist ivuxolimab. Receptors were obtained from an adult with an advanced solid tumor such as melanoma, head and neck, liver or kidney cancer. Both conserved end residues are part of each CDR3. The D gene is left open where the match is weak. Not every row has a clone size; where given, it reads once, few, many or a size class.

CDR3 protein: CARSLEGTGDTGELFF
CDR3 DNA: TGTGCCAGAAGCTTGGAGGGGACGGGGGACACCGGGGAGCTGTTTTTT
V gene: TRBV5-3
J gene: TRBJ2-2
D gene: .
CDR3 length: 16
clone size: .

CDR3 protein: CASSASGVGYEQYF
CDR3 DNA: TGTGCCAGCAGCGCAAGCGGGGTGGGCTACGAGCAGTACTTC
V gene: TRBV9
J gene: TRBJ2-7
D gene: TRBD2
CDR3 length: 14
clone size: .

CDR3 protein: CASQRGADTGELFF
CDR3 DNA: TGTGCCAGCCAGCGGGGGGCCGACACCGGGGAGCTGTTTTTT
V gene: TRBV19
J gene: TRBJ2-2
D gene: TRBD2
CDR3 length: 14
clone size: .

CDR3 protein: CASSTHLRGEQYF
CDR3 DNA: TGTGCCAGCAGTACCCACCTCAGGGGCGAGCAGTACTTC
V gene: TRBV27
J gene: TRBJ2-7
D gene: .
CDR3 length: 13
clone size: .

CDR3 protein: CASSDVRADTQYF
CDR3 DNA: TGTGCCAGCAGTGATGTCAGGGCGGATACGCAGTATTTT
V gene: TRBV6-1
J gene: TRBJ2-3
D gene: .
CDR3 length: 13
clone size: .

CDR3 protein: CAWGIGGSNQPQHF
CDR3 DNA: TGTGCCTGGGGGATCGGGGGTAGCAATCAGCCCCAGCATTTT
V gene: TRBV30
J gene: TRBJ1-5
D gene: .
CDR3 length: 14
clone size: .

CDR3 protein: CASSPSGNPSGNTIYF
CDR3 DNA: TGTGCCAGCTCACCGTCGGGGAACCCCTCTGGAAACACCATATATTTT
V gene: TRBV18
J gene: TRBJ1-3
D gene: .
CDR3 length: 16
clone size: .

CDR3 protein: CASSYSGEFVNEQFF
CDR3 DNA: TGTGCCAGCAGTTACTCGGGGGAGTTTGTCAATGAGCAGTTCTTC
V gene: TRBV6-6
J gene: TRBJ2-1
D gene: .
CDR3 length: 15
clone size: .

CDR3 protein: CASSSPGQGSNTEAFF
CDR3 DNA: TGCGCCAGCAGCTCGCCGGGACAGGGTTCGAACACTGAAGCTTTCTTT
V gene: TRBV5-1
J gene: TRBJ1-1
D gene: TRBD1
CDR3 length: 16
clone size: .

CDR3 protein: CASSLVGGGSQETQYF
CDR3 DNA: TGCGCCAGCAGCTTGGTCGGGGGAGGGTCCCAAGAGACCCAGTACTTC
V gene: TRBV5-1
J gene: TRBJ2-5
D gene: TRBD2
CDR3 length: 16
clone size: .

CDR3 protein: CASSLGPSETYEQYF
CDR3 DNA: TGTGCCAGCAGCTTAGGGCCTAGCGAGACCTACGAGCAGTACTTC
V gene: TRBV7-2
J gene: TRBJ2-7
D gene: .
CDR3 length: 15
clone size: .

CDR3 protein: CASSLGGTSGSFNEQYF
CDR3 DNA: TGTGCCAGCAGCTTAGGGGGGACTAGCGGGAGTTTCAACGAGCAGTACTTC
V gene: TRBV7-2
J gene: TRBJ2-7
D gene: TRBD2
CDR3 length: 17
clone size: .

CDR3 protein: CASSLASAVETQYF
CDR3 DNA: TGTGCCAGCAGCTTGGCGTCGGCAGTGGAGACCCAGTACTTC
V gene: TRBV5-5
J gene: TRBJ2-5
D gene: .
CDR3 length: 14
clone size: .

CDR3 protein: CASRQRGFRSKEKLFF
CDR3 DNA: TGTGCCAGCCGGCAAAGGGGTTTTCGGTCCAAGGAAAAACTGTTTTTT
V gene: TRBV28
J gene: TRBJ1-4
D gene: .
CDR3 length: 16
clone size: .

CDR3 protein: CASSISSVNTGELFF
CDR3 DNA: TGTGCCAGTAGTATTTCTAGCGTGAACACCGGGGAGCTGTTTTTT
V gene: TRBV19
J gene: TRBJ2-2
D gene: .
CDR3 length: 15
clone size: .

CDR3 protein: CASSTGLAGAGELFF
CDR3 DNA: TGTGCCAGCAGCACAGGACTAGCGGGAGCCGGGGAGCTGTTTTTT
V gene: TRBV7-6
J gene: TRBJ2-2
D gene: TRBD2
CDR3 length: 15
clone size: .

CDR3 protein: CASSDGNYGYTF
CDR3 DNA: TGTGCCAGCAGTGACGGTAACTATGGCTACACCTTC
V gene: TRBV6-1
J gene: TRBJ1-2
D gene: .
CDR3 length: 12
clone size: .

CDR3 protein: CASSRGSSYNEQFF
CDR3 DNA: TGTGCCAGCAGCCGGGGGAGCTCCTACAATGAGCAGTTCTTC
V gene: TRBV7-8
J gene: TRBJ2-1
D gene: .
CDR3 length: 14
clone size: .

CDR3 protein: CASSVGYWDRGGELFF
CDR3 DNA: TGTGCCAGCAGCGTAGGCTATTGGGACAGGGGCGGGGAGCTGTTTTTT
V gene: TRBV9
J gene: TRBJ2-2
D gene: TRBD1
CDR3 length: 16
clone size: .

CDR3 protein: CASSYRESPLHF
CDR3 DNA: TGTGCCAGCAGCTACAGGGAATCACCCCTCCACTTT
V gene: TRBV11-1
J gene: TRBJ1-6
D gene: .
CDR3 length: 12
clone size: .

CDR3 protein: CASSPNEGHYEQYF
CDR3 DNA: TGTGCCAGCTCACCAAACGAGGGGCACTACGAGCAGTACTTC
V gene: TRBV18
J gene: TRBJ2-7
D gene: .
CDR3 length: 14
clone size: once

CDR3 protein: CSAESSGMGIF
CDR3 DNA: TGCAGTGCCGAATCTAGCGGGATGGGTATCTTC
V gene: TRBV20-1
J gene: TRBJ2-4
D gene: TRBD2
CDR3 length: 11
clone size: .

CDR3 protein: CASSFTSGRGTDTQYF
CDR3 DNA: TGCGCCAGCAGCTTTACTAGCGGGAGAGGGACAGATACGCAGTATTTT
V gene: TRBV5-1
J gene: TRBJ2-3
D gene: TRBD2
CDR3 length: 16
clone size: .

CDR3 protein: CASSLTGKSTDTQYF
CDR3 DNA: TGTGCCAGCAGCCTGACAGGGAAGAGCACAGATACGCAGTATTTT
V gene: TRBV14
J gene: TRBJ2-3
D gene: TRBD1
CDR3 length: 15
clone size: .

CDR3 protein: CASSLSIKNRGSPDTQYF
CDR3 DNA: TGTGCCAGCAGCTTATCTATCAAAAACAGGGGTTCCCCGGATACGCAGTATTTT
V gene: TRBV7-3
J gene: TRBJ2-3
D gene: TRBD1
CDR3 length: 18
clone size: .

CDR3 protein: CASSISFMYGANVLTF
CDR3 DNA: TGTGCCAGTAGTATTTCATTCATGTATGGGGCCAACGTCCTGACTTTC
V gene: TRBV19
J gene: TRBJ2-6
D gene: .
CDR3 length: 16
clone size: .

CDR3 protein: CAIRQGPNTGELFF
CDR3 DNA: TGTGCCATTAGACAGGGTCCGAACACCGGGGAGCTGTTTTTT
V gene: TRBV10-3
J gene: TRBJ2-2
D gene: TRBD1
CDR3 length: 14
clone size: .

CDR3 protein: CASSSGLNTGELFF
CDR3 DNA: TGCGCCAGCAGCTCCGGACTGAACACCGGGGAGCTGTTTTTT
V gene: TRBV5-1
J gene: TRBJ2-2
D gene: .
CDR3 length: 14
clone size: .

CDR3 protein: CAWSVKRGPGKQFF
CDR3 DNA: TGTGCCTGGAGTGTCAAGAGGGGGCCTGGGAAGCAGTTCTTC
V gene: TRBV30
J gene: TRBJ2-1
D gene: TRBD1
CDR3 length: 14
clone size: .

CDR3 protein: CASSLGLAGGAQYF
CDR3 DNA: TGTGCCAGCAGCTTAGGGCTAGCGGGCGGGGCCCAGTACTTC
V gene: TRBV7-8
J gene: TRBJ2-5
D gene: TRBD2
CDR3 length: 14
clone size: .

CDR3 protein: CASSVGDFPNSPLHF
CDR3 DNA: TGTGCCAGCAGCGTAGGCGACTTCCCCAATTCACCCCTCCACTTT
V gene: TRBV9
J gene: TRBJ1-6
D gene: .
CDR3 length: 15
clone size: .

CDR3 protein: CASSSSGSYTGELFF
CDR3 DNA: TGCGCCAGCAGCTCTAGCGGGAGCTACACCGGGGAGCTGTTTTTT
V gene: TRBV4-1
J gene: TRBJ2-2
D gene: TRBD2
CDR3 length: 15
clone size: .

CDR3 protein: CASSRGATNEKLFF
CDR3 DNA: TGTGCCAGCAGTCGGGGTGCAACTAATGAAAAACTGTTTTTT
V gene: TRBV7-9
J gene: TRBJ1-4
D gene: .
CDR3 length: 14
clone size: few

CDR3 protein: CASREQGDTEAFF
CDR3 DNA: TGTGCCAGCAGGGAGCAGGGGGACACTGAAGCTTTCTTT
V gene: TRBV6-1
J gene: TRBJ1-1
D gene: TRBD1
CDR3 length: 13
clone size: once

CDR3 protein: CATSSEYDNSYEQYF
CDR3 DNA: TGTGCCACCAGCAGTGAATACGACAACTCCTACGAGCAGTACTTC
V gene: TRBV15
J gene: TRBJ2-7
D gene: .
CDR3 length: 15
clone size: .

CDR3 protein: CASSLEAAAYEQYF
CDR3 DNA: TGCGCCAGCAGCTTGGAGGCAGCCGCCTACGAGCAGTACTTC
V gene: TRBV5-1
J gene: TRBJ2-7
D gene: .
CDR3 length: 14
clone size: once

CDR3 protein: CAISADRSGGELFF
CDR3 DNA: TGTGCCATCAGTGCAGACCGGAGTGGCGGGGAGCTGTTTTTT
V gene: TRBV10-3
J gene: TRBJ2-2
D gene: .
CDR3 length: 14
clone size: .

CDR3 protein: CASSQGQRSNEKLFF
CDR3 DNA: TGCGCCAGCAGCCAGGGACAGCGTTCTAATGAAAAACTGTTTTTT
V gene: TRBV4-1
J gene: TRBJ1-4
D gene: TRBD1
CDR3 length: 15
clone size: .

CDR3 protein: CAWSREPGPSYEQYF
CDR3 DNA: TGTGCCTGGAGTCGGGAGCCGGGGCCCTCCTACGAGCAGTACTTC
V gene: TRBV30
J gene: TRBJ2-7
D gene: .
CDR3 length: 15
clone size: .

CDR3 protein: CASSIDRPPYEQYF
CDR3 DNA: TGTGCCAGCAGCATTGACAGACCTCCCTACGAGCAGTACTTC
V gene: TRBV21-1
J gene: TRBJ2-7
D gene: .
CDR3 length: 14
clone size: .

CDR3 protein: CASSARQGPQETQYF
CDR3 DNA: TGTGCCAGTAGTGCCCGACAGGGCCCCCAAGAGACCCAGTACTTC
V gene: TRBV19
J gene: TRBJ2-5
D gene: TRBD1
CDR3 length: 15
clone size: .

CDR3 protein: CATSRVGGAISQPQHF
CDR3 DNA: TGTGCCACCAGCAGAGTTGGAGGGGCAATCAGTCAGCCCCAGCATTTT
V gene: TRBV15
J gene: TRBJ1-5
D gene: .
CDR3 length: 16
clone size: .

CDR3 protein: CASNRDRRDSEQYF
CDR3 DNA: TGTGCCAGTAATAGGGACAGGAGGGACTCCGAGCAGTACTTC
V gene: TRBV19
J gene: TRBJ2-7
D gene: TRBD1
CDR3 length: 14
clone size: .

CDR3 protein: CASSPKEGLETQYF
CDR3 DNA: TGTGCCAGCTCACCAAAGGAGGGACTAGAGACCCAGTACTTC
V gene: TRBV18
J gene: TRBJ2-5
D gene: .
CDR3 length: 14
clone size: .

CDR3 protein: CATTTWGGGNTIYF
CDR3 DNA: TGTGCCACAACAACCTGGGGGGGAGGAAACACCATATATTTT
V gene: TRBV6-5
J gene: TRBJ1-3
D gene: .
CDR3 length: 14
clone size: .

CDR3 protein: CANMSRRTNTGELFF
CDR3 DNA: TGTGCCAACATGAGCCGGCGGACGAACACCGGGGAGCTGTTTTTT
V gene: TRBV7-2
J gene: TRBJ2-2
D gene: .
CDR3 length: 15
clone size: .